Following are 12 T cell receptor beta chains from one sample sequenced in a study of blood T cell repertoires in COVID-19. Generated by immunoSEQ multiplex PCR, the TCRdb table keeps only in-frame clones and is missing some. The sample lists fewer than 300,000 clones; more than 75% were seen once. The sample consisted of peripheral blood. The receptors were sampled from a woman aged 50 to 60 with acute or convalescent COVID-19.

The chain links TRBV12-5 to TRBJ2-2, with 11 bases lining up with TRBD1. The V and J ends lost 6 bases and 3 bases, in that order; junction bases with no gene match: 3. The CDR3 is 15 residues long. Per germline, CDR1 LGHNT and CDR2 FRNRAP. The CDR3 DNA reads as TGTGCTAGTGGAGAGGACAGGGGGCACACCGGGGAGCTGTTTTTT. Residues: CASGEDRGHTGELFF.

This clone has a handful of counts. The chain carries TRBV27 and TRBJ1-2; 7 bases are a match to TRBD1. V dropped 6 bases and J dropped 6; count of bases not matched to a gene: 7. There are 13 residues in the CDR3. CDR1 and CDR2 (germline): MNHEY, SMNVEV (reference sequence). The CDR3 sequence: CASSIIGTDGYTF. The CDR3 DNA is TGTGCCAGCAGCATAATTGGGACAGATGGCTACACCTTC.

V gene TRBV7-3 combines with J gene TRBJ2-3, with a possible D match to TRBD2 (6 bases). Germline V gives CDR1 SGHTA, CDR2 FQGTGA. This CDR3 is 16 amino acids long. The ends were cut back, 4 bases at V and 4 bases at J, with 18 bases in the middle. CDR3 region: CASSSTYSSGADTQYF. The CDR3 DNA follows: TGTGCCAGCAGCTCGACCTATAGTAGCGGTGCAGATACGCAGTATTTT.

V and J are TRBV11-3 and TRBJ2-3, with 7 bases that match TRBD1. The V segment lost 1 base and the J segment 0 bases; nucleotides outside the gene matches: 4. The CDR3 is 16 amino acids. The germline gives CDR1 SGHNT, CDR2 YENEEA. For the CDR3, the DNA is TGTGCCAGCAGCTTAGGGCCAGGGGGAAGCACAGATACGCAGTATTTT. Its protein is CASSLGPGGSTDTQYF.

V and J are TRBV27 and TRBJ1-3; possible D gene TRBD1, 5 bases. CDR3 length: 16 amino acids. Trimming took off 5 bases at V and 2 bases at J, with 16 bases between the two ends. Germline-derived CDR1 and CDR2 are MNHEY and SMNVEV (reference sequence). The CDR3 coding sequence is TGTGCCAGCAGTCTTAGCCAGGGTGGAACTGGAAACACCATATATTTT. Protein product: CASSLSQGGTGNTIYF.

This chain links TRBV7-3 with TRBJ2-7, with 7 bases fitting TRBD1. CDR1 and CDR2 (germline): SGHTA, FQGTGA. Trimming removed 5 bases from V and 5 bases from J; junction bases left unmatched: 9. The CDR3 consists of 14 residues. The CDR3, as DNA: TGTGCCAGCAGCCCAGACAGGGTACTCAACGAGCAGTACTTC. Its translation is CASSPDRVLNEQYF.

The chain joins TRBV20-1 to TRBJ2-1; D possibly corresponds to TRBD2 (5 bases). Germline values: CDR1 DFQATT, CDR2 SNEGSKA (reference sequence). Trimming took off 3 bases at V and 5 bases at J, with 17 bases between the two ends. The CDR3 consists of 15 residues. In nucleotides, the CDR3 is TGCAGTGCTAGTGTGAAATGGCTAGCCGACAATGAGCAGTTCTTC. Its protein is CSASVKWLADNEQFF.

This clone was seen a few times. The V call is TRBV30, the J call TRBJ1-3; no reliable D call. Germline V gene sequence: CDR1 GTSNPN, CDR2 SVGIG (reference sequence). V was cut by 0 bases and J by 4 bases, with 10 bases left in between. The CDR3 runs 14 residues. The CDR3 DNA is TGTGCCTGGAGTGTAGATAGCATCGGAAACACCATATATTTT. Translation gives CAWSVDSIGNTIYF. Combining the CDR3 with reference TRBV30 and TRBJ1-3 gives the whole variable domain SQTIHQWPATLVQPVGSPLSLECTVEGTSNPNLYWYRQAAGRGLQLLFYSVGIGQISSEVPQNLSASRPQDRQFILSSKKLLLSDSGFYLCAWSVDSIGNTIYFGEGSWLTVV.

The chain combines TRBV28 with TRBJ1-3; 8 bases fit TRBD1. The germline gives CDR1 MDHEN, CDR2 SYDVKM. V gave up 6 bases and J gave up 2 bases; unmatched junction bases: 6. This CDR3 contains 15 residues. The CDR3 here is CASSQLQGAGNTIYF. In nucleotides, the CDR3 is TGTGCCAGCAGCCAACTACAGGGGGCTGGAAACACCATATATTTT.

V is TRBV24-1 and J is TRBJ2-3; TRBD2 might be the D (6 bases). The CDR3 consists of 16 residues. V gave up 1 base and J gave up 1 base, with 11 bases separating them. Germline CDR1 and CDR2: KGHDR and SFDVKD. As DNA, the CDR3 is TGTGCCACCAGTGATTTAGGCGGGGCTCGCACAGATACGCAGTATTTT. Encoded protein: CATSDLGGARTDTQYF.

The CDR3 nucleotides read TGTGCCAGCAGCGCTACAGGGGACGATACGCAGTATTTT. It is translated as CASSATGDDTQYF. V usage is TRBV7-9 and J usage is TRBJ2-3, with 7 bases fitting TRBD1. J gave up 6 bases and V 5 bases, and 5 bases lay outside the gene matches. Germline values: CDR1 SEHNR, CDR2 FQNEAQ (reference sequence). This CDR3 spans 13 amino acids.

In its sample, this clone was seen once. The chain links TRBV28 to TRBJ1-2; perhaps TRBD1 as D (5 bases). The V gene's germline CDR1 is MDHEN and CDR2 SYDVKM. With 7 bases removed from V and 8 bases from J, the gap between germline ends came to 20 bases. The CDR3 is 14 amino acids. CDR3 loop: CASTEPQGERGYTF. CDR3 coding DNA: TGTGCCAGCACCGAACCTCAGGGTGAAAGAGGCTACACCTTC.